This TCR beta chain is from a study of blood T cells in healthy people across ages. Broader study findings: Unknown CMV status may confound age-related changes in expanded clones. When one million T cells were used, diversity estimates were thought to be underestimates.

This clonotype has ten or more counts. Its antigen is not identified. Sample-barcoded 5' priming and a J-beta primer mix drove a second PCR of roughly 7 to 11 cycles. Each of the samples gave a minimum of 2.5 million paired-end reads that contained CDR3. MiXCR was run by TCRdb on the 5' RACE reads, yielding one entry per CDR3 protein. The sample contains 1.5 million to 2 million distinct CDR3 sequences, about 30% of which appear only once. With 0 bases removed from V and 2 bases from J, the gap between germline ends came to 8 bases. The CDR3 contains 13 residues. Germline V gene data show CDR1 as DFQATT and CDR2 as SNEGSKA (reference sequence).

The receptor comes from a woman in her thirties in good health. The chain is built from TRBV20-1 and TRBJ2-7; unclear D gene. The sample consisted of blood. In nucleotides, the CDR3 is TGCAGTGCTAGAGATGTTACGGCCTACGAGCAGTACTTC. Residues: CSARDVTAYEQYF.